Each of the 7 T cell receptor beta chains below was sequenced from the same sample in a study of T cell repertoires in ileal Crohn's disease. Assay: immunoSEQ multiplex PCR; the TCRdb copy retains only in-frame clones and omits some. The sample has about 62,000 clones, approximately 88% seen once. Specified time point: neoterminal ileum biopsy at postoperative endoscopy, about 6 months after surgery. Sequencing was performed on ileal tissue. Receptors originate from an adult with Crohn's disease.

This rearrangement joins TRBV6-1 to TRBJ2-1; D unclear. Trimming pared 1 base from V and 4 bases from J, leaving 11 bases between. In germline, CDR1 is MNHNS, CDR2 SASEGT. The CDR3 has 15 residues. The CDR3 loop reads CASSEEIPTYNEQFF. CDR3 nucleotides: TGTGCCAGCAGTGAAGAAATTCCCACATACAATGAGCAGTTCTTC.

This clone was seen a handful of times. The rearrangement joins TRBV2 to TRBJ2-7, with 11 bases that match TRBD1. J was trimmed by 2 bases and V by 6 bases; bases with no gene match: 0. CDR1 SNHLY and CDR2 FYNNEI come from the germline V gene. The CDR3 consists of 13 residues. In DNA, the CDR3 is TGTGCCAGCAGGGGACAGGGGGCCTACGAGCAGTACGTC. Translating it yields CASRGQGAYEQYV.

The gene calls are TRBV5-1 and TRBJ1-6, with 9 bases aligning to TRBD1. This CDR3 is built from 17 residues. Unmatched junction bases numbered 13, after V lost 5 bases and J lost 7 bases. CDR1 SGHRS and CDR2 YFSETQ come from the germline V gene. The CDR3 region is CASSYTGTGLWNSPLHF. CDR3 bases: TGCGCCAGCAGTTATACCGGGACAGGGTTGTGGAATTCACCCCTCCACTTT.

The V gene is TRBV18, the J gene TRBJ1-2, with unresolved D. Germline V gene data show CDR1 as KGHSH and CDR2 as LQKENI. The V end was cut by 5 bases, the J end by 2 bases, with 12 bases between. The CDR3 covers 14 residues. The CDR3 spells CASSESGINYGYTF. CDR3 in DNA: TGTGCCAGCTCAGAATCGGGGATCAACTATGGCTACACCTTC. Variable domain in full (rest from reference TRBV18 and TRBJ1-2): NAGVMQNPRHLVRRRGQEARLRCSPMKGHSHVYWYRQLPEEGLKFMVYLQKENIIDESGMPKERFSAEFPKEGPSILRIQQVVRGDSAAYFCASSESGINYGYTFGSGTRLTVV.

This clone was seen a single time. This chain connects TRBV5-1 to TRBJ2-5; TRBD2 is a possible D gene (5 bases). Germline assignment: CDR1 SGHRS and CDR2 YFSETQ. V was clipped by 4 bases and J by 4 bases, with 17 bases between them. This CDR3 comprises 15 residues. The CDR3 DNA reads TGCGCCAGCAGCCCCGTTCCGGGCCGGGGAGAGACCCAGTACTTC. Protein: CASSPVPGRGETQYF.

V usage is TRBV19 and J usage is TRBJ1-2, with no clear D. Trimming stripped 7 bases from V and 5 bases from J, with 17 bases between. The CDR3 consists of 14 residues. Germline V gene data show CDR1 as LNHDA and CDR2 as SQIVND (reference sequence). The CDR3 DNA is TGTGCCAGTACGGAGCGAGGGAAGTATTATGGCTACACCTTC. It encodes CASTERGKYYGYTF. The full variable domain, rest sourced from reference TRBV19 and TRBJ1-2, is DGGITQSPKYLFRKEGQNVTLSCEQNLNHDAMYWYRQDPGQGLRLIYYSQIVNDFQKGDIAEGYSVSREKKESFPLTVTSAQKNPTAFYLCASTERGKYYGYTFGSGTRLTVV.

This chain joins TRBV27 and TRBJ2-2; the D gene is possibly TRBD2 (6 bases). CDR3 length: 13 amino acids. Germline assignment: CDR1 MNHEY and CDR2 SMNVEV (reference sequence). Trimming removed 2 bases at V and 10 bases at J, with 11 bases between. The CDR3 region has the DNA TGTGCCAGCAGTTTAGTTGCTAGCGCGGAGCTGTTTTTT. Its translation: CASSLVASAELFF.